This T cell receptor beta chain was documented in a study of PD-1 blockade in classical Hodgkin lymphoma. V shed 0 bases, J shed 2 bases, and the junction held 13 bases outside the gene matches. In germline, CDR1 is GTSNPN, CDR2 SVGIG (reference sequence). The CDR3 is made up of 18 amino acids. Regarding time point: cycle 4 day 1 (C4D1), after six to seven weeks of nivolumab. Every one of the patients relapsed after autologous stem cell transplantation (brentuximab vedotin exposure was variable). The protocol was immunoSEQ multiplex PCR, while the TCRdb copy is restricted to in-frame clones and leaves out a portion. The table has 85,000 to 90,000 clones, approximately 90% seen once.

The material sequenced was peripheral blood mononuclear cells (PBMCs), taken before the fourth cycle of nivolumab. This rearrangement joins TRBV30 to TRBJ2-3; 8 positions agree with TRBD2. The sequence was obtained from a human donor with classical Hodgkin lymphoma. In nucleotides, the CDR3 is TGTGCCTGGAGTGTACCCCCTCTTAGCGGGGACTTCACAGATACGCAGTATTTT. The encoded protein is CAWSVPPLSGDFTDTQYF.